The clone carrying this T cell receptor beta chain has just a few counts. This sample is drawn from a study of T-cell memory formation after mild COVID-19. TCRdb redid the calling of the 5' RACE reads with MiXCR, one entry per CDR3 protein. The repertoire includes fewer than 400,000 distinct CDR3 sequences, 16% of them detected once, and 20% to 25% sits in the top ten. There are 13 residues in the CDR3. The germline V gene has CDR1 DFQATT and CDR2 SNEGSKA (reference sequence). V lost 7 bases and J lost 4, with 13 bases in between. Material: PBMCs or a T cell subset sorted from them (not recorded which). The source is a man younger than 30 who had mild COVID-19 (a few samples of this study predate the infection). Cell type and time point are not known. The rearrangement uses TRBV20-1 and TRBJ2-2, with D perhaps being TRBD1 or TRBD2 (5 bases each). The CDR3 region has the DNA TGCAGTGTAGGGACCCCCGGCACCGGGGAGCTGTTTTTT. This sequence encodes CSVGTPGTGELFF.